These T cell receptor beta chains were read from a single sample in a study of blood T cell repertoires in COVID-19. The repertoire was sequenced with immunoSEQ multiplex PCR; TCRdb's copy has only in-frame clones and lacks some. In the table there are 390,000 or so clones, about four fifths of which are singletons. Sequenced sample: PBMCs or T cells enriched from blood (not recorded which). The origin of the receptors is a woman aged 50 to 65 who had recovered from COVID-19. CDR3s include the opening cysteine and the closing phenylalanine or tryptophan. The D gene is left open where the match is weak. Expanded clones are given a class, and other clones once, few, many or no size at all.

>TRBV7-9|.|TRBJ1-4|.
TGTGCCAGCAGCGTATACGGTGGTAGTGAAAAACTGTTTTTT
CASSVYGGSEKLFF
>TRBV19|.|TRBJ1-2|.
TGTGCCAGTAGTGAGGGCAGTTTATGGAGAGTCGATGGCTACACCTTC
CASSEGSLWRVDGYTF
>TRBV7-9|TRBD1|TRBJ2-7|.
TGTGCCAGCAGCTTCAGGTCCGGGACAGGTGACTACGAGCAGTACTTC
CASSFRSGTGDYEQYF
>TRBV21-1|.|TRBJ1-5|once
TGTGCCAGCAGCATATCACAGGGGGCTCCTGTCAATCAGCCCCAGCATTTT
CASSISQGAPVNQPQHF
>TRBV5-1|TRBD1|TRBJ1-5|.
TGCGCCAGCAGCCCGGGACAGGGTGGCCAGCCCCAGCATTTT
CASSPGQGGQPQHF
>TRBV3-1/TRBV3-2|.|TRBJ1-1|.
TGTGCCAGCAGCCAACGGGGGGACACTGAAGCTTTCTTT
CASSQRGDTEAFF
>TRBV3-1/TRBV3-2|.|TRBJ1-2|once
TGTGCCAGCAGCCCCCGGGGGGCTAGTGGCTACACCTTC
CASSPRGASGYTF
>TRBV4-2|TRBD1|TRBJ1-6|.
TGTGCCAGCAGCCAAGAGGCGGACAGGGGGCATTCACCCCTCCACTTT
CASSQEADRGHSPLHF
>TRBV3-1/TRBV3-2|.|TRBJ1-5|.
TGTGCCAGCAGGCATCGGGGTAACGATCAGCCCCAGCATTTT
CASRHRGNDQPQHF
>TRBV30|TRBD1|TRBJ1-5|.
TGTGCCTGGAGTCAGCAGGGGGCCCAGCCCCAGCATTTT
CAWSQQGAQPQHF
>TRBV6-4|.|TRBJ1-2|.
TGTGCCAGCAGTGAGTCGCATGGAGTGAATGGCTACACCTTC
CASSESHGVNGYTF
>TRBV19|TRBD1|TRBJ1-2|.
TGTGCCAGTAGTCTACGACAGGGTCGGAGGGGCGTTGACACCTTC
CASSLRQGRRGVDTF
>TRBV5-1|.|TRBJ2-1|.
TGCGCCAGCAAAGAACCGAGCTCCTACAATGAGCAGTTCTTC
CASKEPSSYNEQFF
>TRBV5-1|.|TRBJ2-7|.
TGCGCCAGCAGCCTTCGTGACGAGCAGTACTTC
CASSLRDEQYF
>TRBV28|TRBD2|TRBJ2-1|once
TGTGCCAGCAGTTTCCCCGCTAGCGGGAGGACAAGCTCCTACAATGAGCAGTTCTTC
CASSFPASGRTSSYNEQFF
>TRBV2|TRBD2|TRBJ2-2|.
TGTGCCAGCAAGGGTACTAGCGGGAACACCGGGGAGCTGTTTTTT
CASKGTSGNTGELFF
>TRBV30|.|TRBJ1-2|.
TGTGCCTGGAGCGGATTCCCGACGGGTAACTATGGCTACACCTTC
CAWSGFPTGNYGYTF
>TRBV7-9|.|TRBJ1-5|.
TGTGCCAGCAGTCGGGGAGAGGGTGATCAGCCCCAGCATTTT
CASSRGEGDQPQHF
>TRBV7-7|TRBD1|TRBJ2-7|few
TGTGCTAGCAGCCCCGGGACAGGGTCCTACGAGCAGTACTTC
CASSPGTGSYEQYF
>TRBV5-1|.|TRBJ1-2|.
TGCGCCAGCAGCTTGGGCGGGGGCGCGGGGATTGGCTACACCTTC
CASSLGGGAGIGYTF
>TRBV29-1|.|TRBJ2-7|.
TGCAGCGTCAGTAGCGCTTACTACGAGCAGTACTTC
CSVSSAYYEQYF
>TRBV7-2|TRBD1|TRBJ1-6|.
TGTGCCAGCAGCTCCGGACAGGGGGGCCCCTATAATTCACCCCTCCACTTT
CASSSGQGGPYNSPLHF
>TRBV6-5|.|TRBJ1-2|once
TGTGCCAGCAGCTACGACAGAGGCTATGGCTACACCTTC
CASSYDRGYGYTF
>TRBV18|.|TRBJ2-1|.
TGTGCCAGCTCACGGATACAGGAGACCTACAATGAGCAGTTCTTC
CASSRIQETYNEQFF
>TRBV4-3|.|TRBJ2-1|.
TGCGCCAGCAGCCAAGATTATCTAGTGCTGCCCGATGAGCAGTTCTTC
CASSQDYLVLPDEQFF
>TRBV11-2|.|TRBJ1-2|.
TGTGCCAGCAGCTTATACAGGGACTATGGCTACACCTTC
CASSLYRDYGYTF
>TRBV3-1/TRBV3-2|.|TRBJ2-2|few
TGTGCCAGCAGCCGCCCTCTTGGCGGGACGAACACCGGGGAGCTGTTTTTT
CASSRPLGGTNTGELFF
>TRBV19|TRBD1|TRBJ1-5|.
TGTGCCAGTAGGGATCACAGGGGTAGCAATCAGCCCCAGCATTTT
CASRDHRGSNQPQHF
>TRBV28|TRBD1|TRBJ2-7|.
TGTGCCAGCAGTTTGCAGGGGGCGAGAAACGAGCAGTACTTC
CASSLQGARNEQYF
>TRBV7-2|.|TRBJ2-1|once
TGTGCCAGCACCCCGACTGTGAGCTCCTACAATGAGCAGTTCTTC
CASTPTVSSYNEQFF
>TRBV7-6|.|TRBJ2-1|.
TGTGCCAGCAGCCGATCGGTCGGGGGCTCCTACAATGAGCAGTTCTTC
CASSRSVGGSYNEQFF
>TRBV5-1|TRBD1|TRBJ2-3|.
TGCGCCAGCAGCTTGGGACAGGGCCATAGCACAGATACGCAGTATTTT
CASSLGQGHSTDTQYF
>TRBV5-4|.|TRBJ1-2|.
TGTGCCAGCAGCTTACCAGGAGCCGAGGGTGGCTACACCTTC
CASSLPGAEGGYTF
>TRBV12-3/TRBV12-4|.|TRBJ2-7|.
TGTGCCAGCAGTTTAGAATCCGGGAATGAGCAGTACTTC
CASSLESGNEQYF
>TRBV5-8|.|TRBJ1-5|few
TGTGCCAGCAGCCCCGGACTGTATAGCAATCAGCCCCAGCATTTT
CASSPGLYSNQPQHF
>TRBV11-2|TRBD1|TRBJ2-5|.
TGTGCCAGCAGCTTATATTGGGGACAGGGCCAAGAGACCCAGTACTTC
CASSLYWGQGQETQYF
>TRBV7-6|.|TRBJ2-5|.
TGTGCCAGCAGCTTAGACCCGGGAGTGGTAGAGACCCAGTACTTC
CASSLDPGVVETQYF
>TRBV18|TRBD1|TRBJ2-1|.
TGTGCCAGCTCCTCGACAGGGGGGCCGAATGAGCAGTTCTTC
CASSSTGGPNEQFF
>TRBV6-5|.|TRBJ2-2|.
TGTGCCAGCAGTTACAATGGTTACGGGAACGGGGAGCTGTTTTTT
CASSYNGYGNGELFF
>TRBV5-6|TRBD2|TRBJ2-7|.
TGTGCCAGCAGCCGGCTAGCGGGAGGTTACTACGAGCAGTACTTC
CASSRLAGGYYEQYF
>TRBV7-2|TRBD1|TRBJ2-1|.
TGTGCCAGCAGCCTGGACAGGGTCAATGAGCAGTTCTTC
CASSLDRVNEQFF
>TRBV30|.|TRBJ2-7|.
TGTGCCTGGAGTGCGGGGTGGGGCGACGGGGGCGAGCAGTACTTC
CAWSAGWGDGGEQYF
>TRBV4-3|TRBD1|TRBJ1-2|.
TGCGCCAGCAGCCAAGACAGGGGGAACTATGGCTACACCTTC
CASSQDRGNYGYTF
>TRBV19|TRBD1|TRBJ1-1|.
TGTGCCAGTAGTGGGACAGCGTTGAACACTGAAGCTTTCTTT
CASSGTALNTEAFF
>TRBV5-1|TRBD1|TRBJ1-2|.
TGCGCCAGCAGCCGACAGACAGGGGGCAACTATGGCTACACCTTC
CASSRQTGGNYGYTF
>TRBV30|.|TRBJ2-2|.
TGTGCCGCGGGATTCACCGGGGAGCTGTTTTTT
CAAGFTGELFF
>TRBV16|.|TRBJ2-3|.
TGTGCCAGCAGCCCCCTGGGCCCTAGCGAGTTCACAGATACGCAGTATTTT
CASSPLGPSEFTDTQYF
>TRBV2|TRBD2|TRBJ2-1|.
TGTGCCAGCAGTGTCGGGGGGACTGAGCAGTTCTTC
CASSVGGTEQFF
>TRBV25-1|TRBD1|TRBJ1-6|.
TGTGCCAGCAGTGGGCCAGGGACAGGAAATAATTCACCCCTCCACTTT
CASSGPGTGNNSPLHF